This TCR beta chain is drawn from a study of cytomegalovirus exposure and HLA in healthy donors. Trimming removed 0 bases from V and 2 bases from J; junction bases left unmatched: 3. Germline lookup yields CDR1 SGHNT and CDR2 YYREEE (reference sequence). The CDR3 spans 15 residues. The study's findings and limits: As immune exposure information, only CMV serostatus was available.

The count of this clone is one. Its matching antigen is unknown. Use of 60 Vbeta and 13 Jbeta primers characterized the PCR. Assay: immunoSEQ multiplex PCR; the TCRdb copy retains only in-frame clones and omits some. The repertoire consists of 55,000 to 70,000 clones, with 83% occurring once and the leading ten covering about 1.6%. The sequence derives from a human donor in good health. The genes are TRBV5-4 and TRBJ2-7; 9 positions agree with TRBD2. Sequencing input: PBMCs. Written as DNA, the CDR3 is TGTGCCAGCAGCTTGGTTAGCGGGGGCACCTACGAGCAGTACTTC. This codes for CASSLVSGGTYEQYF.